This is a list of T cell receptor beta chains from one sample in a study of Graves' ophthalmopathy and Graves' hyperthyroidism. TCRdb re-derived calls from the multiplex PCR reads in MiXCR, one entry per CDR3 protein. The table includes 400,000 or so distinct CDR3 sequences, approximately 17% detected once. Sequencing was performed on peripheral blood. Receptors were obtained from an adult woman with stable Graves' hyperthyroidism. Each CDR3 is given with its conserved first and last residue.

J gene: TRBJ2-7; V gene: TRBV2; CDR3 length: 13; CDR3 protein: CASQGQGAYEQYF
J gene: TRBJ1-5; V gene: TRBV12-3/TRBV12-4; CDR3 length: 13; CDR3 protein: CATARDRNQPQHF
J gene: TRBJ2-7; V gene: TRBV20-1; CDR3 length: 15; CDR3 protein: CSARDLAFMDYEQYF
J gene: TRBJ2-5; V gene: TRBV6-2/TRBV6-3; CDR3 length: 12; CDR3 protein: CASSPTWETQYF
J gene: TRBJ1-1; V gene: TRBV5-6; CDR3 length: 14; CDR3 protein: CASERRGLHTEAFF
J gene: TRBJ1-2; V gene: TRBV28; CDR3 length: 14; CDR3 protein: CASSSGQGIRGYTF
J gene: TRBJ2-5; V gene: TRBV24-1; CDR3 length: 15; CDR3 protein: CATSDHRQGGETQYF
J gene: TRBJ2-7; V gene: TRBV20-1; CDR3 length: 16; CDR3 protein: CSARDEGLAGMYEQYF
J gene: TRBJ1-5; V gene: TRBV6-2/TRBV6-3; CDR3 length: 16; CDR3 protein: CASRSLDGYSNQPQHF
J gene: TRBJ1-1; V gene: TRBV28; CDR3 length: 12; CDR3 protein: CASMGWNTEAFF
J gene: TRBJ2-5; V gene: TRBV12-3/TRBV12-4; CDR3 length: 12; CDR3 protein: CASSFLGETQYF
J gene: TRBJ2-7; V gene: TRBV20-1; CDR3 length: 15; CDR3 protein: CSASPGASGTYEQYF
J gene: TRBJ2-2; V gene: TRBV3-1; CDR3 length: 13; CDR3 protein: CASSHPPDRELFF
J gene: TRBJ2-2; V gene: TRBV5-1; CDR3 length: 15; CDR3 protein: CASRNVGAVTGELFF
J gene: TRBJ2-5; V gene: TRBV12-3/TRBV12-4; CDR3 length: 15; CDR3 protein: CASSWGDRGRETQYF
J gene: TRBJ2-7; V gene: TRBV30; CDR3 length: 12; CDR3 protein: CARSSGSYEQYF
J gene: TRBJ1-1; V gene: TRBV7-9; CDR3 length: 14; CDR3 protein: CASSQDRGNTEAFF
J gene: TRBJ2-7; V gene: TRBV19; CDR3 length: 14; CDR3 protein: CASSSFDRDYEQYF
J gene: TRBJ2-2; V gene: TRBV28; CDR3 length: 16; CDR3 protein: CATLGASGIYTGELFF
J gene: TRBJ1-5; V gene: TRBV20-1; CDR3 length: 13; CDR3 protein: CSARRSANQPQHF
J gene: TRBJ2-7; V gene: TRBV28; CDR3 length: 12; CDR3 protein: CASTPDGFRQYF
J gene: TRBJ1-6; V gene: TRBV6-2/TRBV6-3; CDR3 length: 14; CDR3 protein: CASTKTRPGGPLHF
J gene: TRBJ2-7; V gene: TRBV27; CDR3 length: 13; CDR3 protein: CASSLGQGVGQYF
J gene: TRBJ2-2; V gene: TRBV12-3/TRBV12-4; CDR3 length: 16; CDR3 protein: CASRPWGGGGTGELFF
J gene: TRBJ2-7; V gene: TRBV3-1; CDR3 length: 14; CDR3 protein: CASSQPGGPGEQYF
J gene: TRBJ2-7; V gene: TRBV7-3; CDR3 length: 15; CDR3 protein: CASSLLAGASYEQYF
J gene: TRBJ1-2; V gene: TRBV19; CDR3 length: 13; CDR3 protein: CASKRESSYGYTF
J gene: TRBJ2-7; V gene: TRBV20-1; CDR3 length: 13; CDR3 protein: CSATRGTGYEQYF
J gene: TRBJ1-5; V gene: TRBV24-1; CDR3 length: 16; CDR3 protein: CATSDSQGFRNQPQHF
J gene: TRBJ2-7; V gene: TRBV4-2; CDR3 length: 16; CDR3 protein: CASSQEETSGTYEQYF
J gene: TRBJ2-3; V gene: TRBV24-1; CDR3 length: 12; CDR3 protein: CATSGESSTQYF
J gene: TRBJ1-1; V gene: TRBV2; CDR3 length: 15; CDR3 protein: CASIGDQGWGTEAFF
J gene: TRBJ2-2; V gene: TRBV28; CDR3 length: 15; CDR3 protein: CAAQRVQENTGELFF
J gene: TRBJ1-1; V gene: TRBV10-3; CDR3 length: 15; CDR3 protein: CATRGGEGRNTEAFF
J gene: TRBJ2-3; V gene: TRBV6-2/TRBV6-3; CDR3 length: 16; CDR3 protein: CASSPDPSASTDTQYF
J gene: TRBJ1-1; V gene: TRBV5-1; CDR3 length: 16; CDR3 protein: CASRRGIRDGDTEAFF
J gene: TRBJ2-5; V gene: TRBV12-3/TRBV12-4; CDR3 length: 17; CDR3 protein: CASSLGSSGRAEETQYF
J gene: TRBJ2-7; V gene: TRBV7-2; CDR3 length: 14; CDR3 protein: CASSQISGAYEQYF
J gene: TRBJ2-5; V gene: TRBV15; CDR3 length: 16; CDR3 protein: CATSRDMEGAGETQYF
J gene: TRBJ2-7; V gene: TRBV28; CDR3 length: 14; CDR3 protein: CASSRPLQNYEQYF
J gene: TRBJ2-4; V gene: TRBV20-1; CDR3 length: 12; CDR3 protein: CSAISIGEGVNF
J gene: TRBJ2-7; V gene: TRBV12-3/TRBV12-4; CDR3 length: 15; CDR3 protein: CASSLYRGITYEQYF
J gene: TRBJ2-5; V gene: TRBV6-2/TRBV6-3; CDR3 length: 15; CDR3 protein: CASSSLRQLQETQYF
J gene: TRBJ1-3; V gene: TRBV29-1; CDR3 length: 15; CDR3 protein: CSAKTGQGAGNTIYF
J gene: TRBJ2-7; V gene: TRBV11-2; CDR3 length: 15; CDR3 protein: CASSLLSGLGYEQYF
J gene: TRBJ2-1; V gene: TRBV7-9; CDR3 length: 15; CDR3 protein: CASSFSGYSYNEQFF
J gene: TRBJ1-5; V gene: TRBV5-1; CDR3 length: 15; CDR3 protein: CASSIAGGAGQPQHF
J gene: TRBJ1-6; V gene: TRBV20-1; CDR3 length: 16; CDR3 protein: CSARDWEAGGNSPLHF
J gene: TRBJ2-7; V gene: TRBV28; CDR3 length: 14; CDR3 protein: CASVSGRGSYEQYF
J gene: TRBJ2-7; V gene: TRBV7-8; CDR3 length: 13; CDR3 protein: CASSPLSGNEQYF
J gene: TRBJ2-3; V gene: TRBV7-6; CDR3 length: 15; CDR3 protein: CASSLASRPEDTQYF
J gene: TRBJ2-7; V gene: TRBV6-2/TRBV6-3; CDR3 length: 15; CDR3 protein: CASSYGAGLSYEQYF
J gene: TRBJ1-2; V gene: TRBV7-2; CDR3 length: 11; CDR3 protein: CASSYLDGYTF